The TCR beta chain described here comes from a study of cytomegalovirus exposure and HLA in healthy donors. The study's findings and limits: Highly shared variants forming one cluster were likely a sequencing artifact. There were some V segments, including TRBV6-2 and TRBV6-3, excluded as indistinguishable. Productive rates of about 90% or about 30% were seen for most TCR beta V segments in an earlier analysis.

This CDR3 has 16 amino acids. In germline, CDR1 is LGHNA, CDR2 YSLEER. The V gene lost 3 bases and the J gene lost 4 bases, with 15 bases spanning the gap. Likely unrecorded immune exposures existed in these nominally healthy donors. PCR amplification relied on 60 Vbeta primers (plus 13 Jbeta primers). The protocol was immunoSEQ multiplex PCR, while the TCRdb copy is restricted to in-frame clones and leaves out a portion. The sample contains 100,000 to 150,000 clones, roughly four fifths of which appear only once. Notes on this clone: What it binds is not known.

The chain links TRBV4-3 to TRBJ2-2; D might be TRBD1 (6 bases). Input material: PBMCs. The TCR comes from a male donor in good health and CMV-seropositive. This CDR3 reads CASSQTKGHLTGELFF. The CDR3 DNA reads TGCGCCAGCAGCCAGACAAAGGGACACCTCACCGGGGAGCTGTTTTTT.